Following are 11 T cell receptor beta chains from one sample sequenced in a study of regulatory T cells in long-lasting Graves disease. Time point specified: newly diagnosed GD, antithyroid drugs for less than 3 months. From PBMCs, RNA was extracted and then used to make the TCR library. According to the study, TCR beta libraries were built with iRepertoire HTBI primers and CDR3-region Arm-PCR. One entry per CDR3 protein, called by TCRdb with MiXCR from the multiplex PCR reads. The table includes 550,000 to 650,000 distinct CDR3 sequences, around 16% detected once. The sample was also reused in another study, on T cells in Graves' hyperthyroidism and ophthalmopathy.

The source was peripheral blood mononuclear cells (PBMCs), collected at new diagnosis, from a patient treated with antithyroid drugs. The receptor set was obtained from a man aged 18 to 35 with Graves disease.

CDR3 DNA: TGTGCCAGCAGCCAAGATCTAGCGGGGAACCAAGAGACCCAGTACTTC. It translates to CASSQDLAGNQETQYF. The chain joins TRBV3-1 to TRBJ2-5; 9 nucleotides agree with TRBD2. This CDR3 is 16 amino acids long. V lost 0 bases to trimming and J lost 0 bases; unmatched junction nucleotides: 2. Germline CDR1 is LGHDT and CDR2 is YNNKEL (reference sequence).

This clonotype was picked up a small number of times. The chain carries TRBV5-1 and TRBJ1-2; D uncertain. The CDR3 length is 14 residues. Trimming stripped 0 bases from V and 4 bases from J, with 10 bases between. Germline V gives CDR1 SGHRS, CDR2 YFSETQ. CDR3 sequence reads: CASSLERQSYGYTF. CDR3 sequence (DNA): TGCGCCAGCAGCTTGGAGCGGCAGAGCTATGGCTACACCTTC.

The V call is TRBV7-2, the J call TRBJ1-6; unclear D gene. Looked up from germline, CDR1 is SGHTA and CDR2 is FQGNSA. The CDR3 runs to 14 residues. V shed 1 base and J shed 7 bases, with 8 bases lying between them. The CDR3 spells CASSLVAGNSPLHF. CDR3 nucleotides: TGTGCCAGCAGCTTAGTGGCCGGAAATTCACCCCTCCACTTT.

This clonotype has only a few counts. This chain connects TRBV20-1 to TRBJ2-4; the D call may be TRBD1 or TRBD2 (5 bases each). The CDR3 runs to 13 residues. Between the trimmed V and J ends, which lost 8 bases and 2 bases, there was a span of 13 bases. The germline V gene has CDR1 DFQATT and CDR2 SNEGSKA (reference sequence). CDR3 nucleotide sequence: TGCAGTCCCATGGGGGATACCAAAAACATTCAGTACTTC. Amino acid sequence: CSPMGDTKNIQYF.

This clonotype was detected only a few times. This CDR3 reads CASSLNGWDEQYF. In DNA, the CDR3 is TGTGCCAGCAGCTTGAACGGGTGGGACGAGCAGTACTTC. This rearrangement joins TRBV11-2 to TRBJ2-7, with unresolved D. Germline-derived CDR1 and CDR2 are SGHAT and FQNNGV. V lost 3 bases and J lost 5, with 11 bases in between. This CDR3 has 13 amino acids.

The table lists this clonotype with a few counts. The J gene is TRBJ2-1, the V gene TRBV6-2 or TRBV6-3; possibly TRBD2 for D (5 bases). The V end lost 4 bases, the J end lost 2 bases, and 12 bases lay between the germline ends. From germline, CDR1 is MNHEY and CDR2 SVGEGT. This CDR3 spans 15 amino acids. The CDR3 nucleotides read TGTGCCAGCAGTTCCGAGCGGACGGCCTACAATGAGCAGTTCTTC. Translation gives CASSSERTAYNEQFF.

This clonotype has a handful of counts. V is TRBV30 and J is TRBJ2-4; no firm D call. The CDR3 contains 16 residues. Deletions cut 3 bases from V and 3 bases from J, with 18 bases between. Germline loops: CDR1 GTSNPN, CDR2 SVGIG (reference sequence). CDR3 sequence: CAWSRPSSNLKNIQYF. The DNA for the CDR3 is TGTGCCTGGAGCCGACCTTCGAGCAATCTCAAAAACATTCAGTACTTC. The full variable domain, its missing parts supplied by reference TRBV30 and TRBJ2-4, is SQTIHQWPATLVQPVGSPLSLECTVEGTSNPNLYWYRQAAGRGLQLLFYSVGIGQISSEVPQNLSASRPQDRQFILSSKKLLLSDSGFYLCAWSRPSSNLKNIQYFGAGTRLSVL.

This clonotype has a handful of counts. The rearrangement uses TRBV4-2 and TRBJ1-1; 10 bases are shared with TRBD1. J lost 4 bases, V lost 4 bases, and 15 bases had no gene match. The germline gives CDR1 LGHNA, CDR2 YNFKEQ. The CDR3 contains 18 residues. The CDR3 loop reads CASSLAGQGFGGPTEAFF. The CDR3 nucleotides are TGTGCCAGCAGCCTTGCGGGACAGGGGTTCGGAGGGCCCACTGAAGCTTTCTTT.

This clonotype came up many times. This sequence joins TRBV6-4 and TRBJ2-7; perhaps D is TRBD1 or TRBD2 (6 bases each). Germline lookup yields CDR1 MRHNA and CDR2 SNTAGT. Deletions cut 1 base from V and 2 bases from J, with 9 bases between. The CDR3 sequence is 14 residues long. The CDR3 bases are TGTGCCAGCAGTGACTGGGGGGCTCCCTACGAGCAGTACTTC. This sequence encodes CASSDWGAPYEQYF.

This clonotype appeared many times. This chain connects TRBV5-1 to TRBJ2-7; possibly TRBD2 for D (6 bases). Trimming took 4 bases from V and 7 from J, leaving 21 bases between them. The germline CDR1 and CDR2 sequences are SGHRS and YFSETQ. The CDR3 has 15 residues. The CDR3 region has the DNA TGCGCCAGCAGCCTGGCGAACACCCAACGGGGGGAGCAGTACTTC. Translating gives CASSLANTQRGEQYF.

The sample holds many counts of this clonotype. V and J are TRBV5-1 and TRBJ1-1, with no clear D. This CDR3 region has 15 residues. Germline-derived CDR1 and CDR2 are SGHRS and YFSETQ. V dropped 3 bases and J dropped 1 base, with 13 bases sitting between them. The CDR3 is CASSSSPGRNTEAFF. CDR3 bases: TGCGCCAGCAGCTCCAGCCCGGGCAGGAACACTGAAGCTTTCTTT.